The subject of this entry is one TCR beta chain. These data belong to a study of blood T cell repertoires in COVID-19. Study context: Both acute and convalescent COVID-19 samples were obtained from the United States, Italy and Spain. T cells, B-cell-depleted T cells, or PBMCs provided the cDNA or gDNA that served as material.

J gave up 6 bases and V 7 bases, and 8 bases lay outside the gene matches. This CDR3 comprises 14 residues. The germline V gene encodes CDR1 KGHSY and CDR2 FQNENV. Study processing details: By means of reference gene primer amplification, nucleated cell counts were estimated. Libraries were prepared by immunoSEQ multiplex PCR; TCRdb keeps only in-frame clonotypes and omits some of them. That table supplies the V and J calls and clone size; D and trimming were determined from the DNA. Seen here are approximately 300,000 clones, 75% to 95% observed once, and the top ten hold around 6.8%. While infection was still active, Seattle patients were enrolled and then followed longitudinally.

The TCR comes from a woman in her 30s with COVID-19, enrolled during active disease. The material sequenced was peripheral blood. The chain is built from TRBV16 and TRBJ1-4; the match to TRBD1 covers 7 bases. DNA of the CDR3: TGTGCCAGCAACTTCGACACAGGGGATGAAAAACTGTTTTTT. The encoded protein is CASNFDTGDEKLFF.